Shown below are 29 T cell receptor beta chains from a single sample sequenced in a study of cytomegalovirus exposure and HLA in healthy donors. In the PCR, 60 Vbeta and 13 Jbeta primers were used. TCRdb's copy holds only in-frame clones and misses some; the assay was immunoSEQ multiplex PCR. The repertoire holds roughly 100,000 clones, with approximately 69% as singletons. The sequencing input was PBMCs. The source is a man younger than 45 in good health and CMV-seronegative.

The CDR3 protein is CASSEGAVAEAFF. In DNA form, the CDR3 reads TGTGCCAGCAGTGAGGGGGCCGTTGCTGAAGCTTTCTTT. V and J are TRBV7-3 and TRBJ1-1; 7 bases are shared with TRBD1. V shed 6 bases, J shed 6 bases, and the junction held 7 bases outside the gene matches. CDR1 SGHTA and CDR2 FQGTGA come from the germline V gene. The CDR3 loop spans 13 amino acids.

This clone was found a few times. The chain employs TRBV15 and TRBJ1-4, with D possibly TRBD1 on 5 matching bases. The CDR3 extends over 17 amino acids. V lost 0 bases to trimming and J lost 0 bases, with 11 bases between them. The V gene's germline CDR1 is LNHNV and CDR2 YYDKDF (reference sequence). Here the CDR3 DNA reads TGTGCCACCAGCAGAGATAGCGGGGCCGCAACTAATGAAAAACTGTTTTTT. Protein: CATSRDSGAATNEKLFF.

The chain uses TRBV28 and TRBJ1-5; D gene uncertain. The V gene's germline CDR1 is MDHEN and CDR2 SYDVKM. Trimming took off 6 bases at V and 6 bases at J, with 9 bases between the two ends. CDR3 length: 12 amino acids. In nucleotides, the CDR3 is TGTGCCAGCAGGTCAGGAGGTCAGCCCCAGCATTTT. Its protein is CASRSGGQPQHF.

The chain links TRBV5-4 to TRBJ2-7; 7 bases are shared with TRBD2. Germline CDR1 reads SGHNT; CDR2 reads YYREEE (reference sequence). The length of the CDR3 is 16 residues. Trimming took 4 bases from V and 0 from J; bases not matched to a gene: 10. CDR3 region: CASSTQVASGSYEQYF. As DNA, the CDR3 is TGTGCCAGCAGCACCCAAGTGGCTAGCGGCTCCTACGAGCAGTACTTC.

J is TRBJ1-2 and V is TRBV13; TRBD1 agrees at 9 bases. The CDR3 runs 15 residues. Germline trimming cut 2 bases from V and 6 bases from J; bases unmatched to any gene: 7. Germline V gene lookup returns CDR1 PRHDT and CDR2 FYEKMQ (reference sequence). The CDR3 region has the DNA TGTGCCAGCAGCTTAAGGGGGACAGGGAAGAATGGCTACACCTTC. It specifies CASSLRGTGKNGYTF.

The chain joins TRBV4-3 to TRBJ2-7; 11 bases match TRBD2. The CDR3 has 14 residues. The V gene end was trimmed by 1 base and the J gene end by 6 bases; junction bases not matched to a gene: 2. Per germline, CDR1 LGHNA and CDR2 YSLEER. CDR3 residues: CASSQGLAGLEQYF. CDR3 DNA: TGCGCCAGCAGCCAAGGACTAGCGGGACTCGAGCAGTACTTC.

The chain employs TRBV6-1 and TRBJ2-2; 8 positions match TRBD1. The CDR3 has 17 residues. Trimming at V came to 2 bases and at J to 1 base, leaving 6 bases not matched to a gene. Germline assignment: CDR1 MNHNS and CDR2 SASEGT. CDR3: CASSESRGLENTGELFF. Written as DNA, the CDR3 is TGTGCCAGCAGTGAAAGCAGGGGGCTCGAGAACACCGGGGAGCTGTTTTTT.

The rearrangement uses TRBV13 and TRBJ2-7; 12 nucleotides agree with TRBD1. This CDR3 is built from 15 residues. V was pared by 5 bases and J by 5 bases, with 7 bases of the junction left unmatched. The germline V gene has CDR1 PRHDT and CDR2 FYEKMQ (reference sequence). The CDR3 DNA follows: TGTGCCAGCAGCGGGCCGGGACAGGGGGCTCACGAGCAGTACTTC. Translation: CASSGPGQGAHEQYF. The full variable domain, in which reference TRBV13 and TRBJ2-7 provide the parts outside the CDR3, is AAGVIQSPRHLIKEKRETATLKCYPIPRHDTVYWYQQGPGQDPQFLISFYEKMQSDKGSIPDRFSAQQFSDYHSELNMSSLELGDSALYFCASSGPGQGAHEQYFGPGTRLTVT.

V gene TRBV6-5 combines with J gene TRBJ1-6; D is perhaps TRBD1 (5 bases). CDR1 is MNHEY and CDR2 is SVGAGI in the germline V gene. The CDR3 loop spans 15 amino acids. V lost 0 bases, J lost 6 bases, and 9 bases lay in between. CDR3 residues: CASSYSGHTNSPLHF. DNA of the CDR3: TGTGCCAGCAGTTACTCTGGACACACTAATTCACCCCTCCACTTT.

As concerns this clone: This same CDR3 is encoded by further DNA sequences in the sample. The chain combines TRBV4-1 with TRBJ2-1; D is possibly TRBD2 (6 bases). The V end lost 3 bases, the J end lost 4 bases, and 22 bases lay between the germline ends. This CDR3 is 18 amino acids long. Germline-derived CDR1 and CDR2 are MGHRA and YSYEKL. The CDR3, as DNA: TGCGCCAGCAGCCATGGCAACCCCGGAGCGGGTGCGTACAATGAGCAGTTCTTC. Translated: CASSHGNPGAGAYNEQFF.

This clone appeared once. The rearrangement links TRBV11-3 to TRBJ1-4; a weak D match, TRBD1 (5 bases). This CDR3 is built from 15 residues. From germline, CDR1 is SGHNT and CDR2 YENEEA. Trimming took 2 bases from V and 3 from J, leaving 10 bases between them. The chain's CDR3 is CASSLMGLANEKLFF. Here the CDR3 DNA reads TGTGCCAGCAGCTTAATGGGGCTTGCTAATGAAAAACTGTTTTTT.

This sequence joins TRBV19 and TRBJ2-1; TRBD2 matches 8 bases. In germline, CDR1 is LNHDA, CDR2 SQIVND (reference sequence). CDR3 length: 15 residues. V dropped 3 bases and J dropped 2; count of bases not matched to a gene: 3. This chain's CDR3 is CASSIGRAPYNEQFF. The CDR3 coding sequence is TGTGCCAGTAGTATCGGGAGGGCGCCCTACAATGAGCAGTTCTTC.

The chain recombines TRBV28 with TRBJ2-2; TRBD2 might be the D (5 bases). Germline values: CDR1 MDHEN, CDR2 SYDVKM. V was shortened by 4 bases and J by 4 bases, with 16 bases between the two germline ends. This CDR3 has 16 residues. As DNA, the CDR3 is TGTGCCAGCAGTTCGCCGGGGTCCCGGGGCACCGGGGAGCTGTTTTTT. As protein: CASSSPGSRGTGELFF.

The gene calls are TRBV7-9 and TRBJ2-3; D remains unclear. The length of the CDR3 is 13 residues. V lost 5 bases to trimming and J lost 7 bases, with 13 bases between them. From germline, CDR1 is SEHNR and CDR2 FQNEAQ (reference sequence). As DNA, the CDR3 is TGTGCCAGCAGCCTTAGTGTCCCCCATACGCAGTATTTT. Translated: CASSLSVPHTQYF.

This chain connects TRBV7-9 to TRBJ2-6, with 7 nucleotides matching TRBD1. V lost 2 bases to trimming and J lost 2 bases; unmatched junction nucleotides: 9. The germline V gene has CDR1 SEHNR and CDR2 FQNEAQ (reference sequence). The CDR3 consists of 18 residues. The CDR3 region is CASSLRWQGEPGANVLTF. CDR3 DNA sequence: TGTGCCAGCAGCTTACGTTGGCAGGGGGAACCTGGGGCCAACGTCCTGACTTTC.

This chain connects TRBV19 to TRBJ1-4; a weak D match, TRBD1 (6 bases). This CDR3 is 15 amino acids long. Looked up from germline, CDR1 is LNHDA and CDR2 is SQIVND (reference sequence). With 9 bases removed from V and 3 bases from J, the gap between germline ends came to 17 bases. The CDR3 loop is CASRGGARANEKLFF. The CDR3 bases are TGTGCCAGCAGGGGAGGGGCGCGAGCTAATGAAAAACTGTTTTTT.

CDR3 amino acids: CASSGLAGGDEQFF. The CDR3 nucleotides are TGTGCCAGCAGCGGACTAGCGGGAGGCGATGAGCAGTTCTTC. The chain combines TRBV7-2 with TRBJ2-1; the match to TRBD2 covers 14 bases. The germline gives CDR1 SGHTA, CDR2 FQGNSA. The CDR3 has 14 residues. V lost 5 bases to trimming and J lost 8 bases; unmatched junction nucleotides: 2.

This chain joins TRBV4-1 and TRBJ2-1, with 7 bases matching TRBD2. CDR1 and CDR2 from the germline V gene are MGHRA and YSYEKL. The CDR3 spans 15 residues. V lost 1 base and J lost 9; bases outside the gene matches: 9. Here the CDR3 reads CASSQVLVAGAEQFF. In DNA, the CDR3 is TGCGCCAGCAGCCAAGTCTTGGTGGCGGGAGCTGAGCAGTTCTTC.

This clone has a handful of counts. A far larger clone differs by one base, so this is likely a read error. The chain combines TRBV5-1 with TRBJ2-7, with 11 bases that match TRBD1. Germline lookup yields CDR1 SGHRS and CDR2 YFSETQ. V lost 3 bases and J lost 3; bases outside the gene matches: 14. This CDR3 has 18 amino acids. This CDR3 reads CASSSVPYRDRGDYEQYF. The CDR3 coding sequence is TGCGCCAGCAGCTCGGTTCCTTACCGGGACAGGGGGGACTACGAGCAGTACTTC.

V and J are TRBV4-2 and TRBJ1-4; D gene uncertain. The CDR3 totals 15 residues. The germline V gene has CDR1 LGHNA and CDR2 YNFKEQ. Trimming stripped 0 bases from V and 2 bases from J, with 7 bases between. The CDR3 loop is CASSQDPDTNEKLFF. The CDR3 nucleotides read TGTGCCAGCAGCCAAGATCCAGATACTAATGAAAAACTGTTTTTT.

This clone has only a few counts. The chain combines TRBV11-2 with TRBJ2-1; 11 positions match TRBD2. Germline lookup yields CDR1 SGHAT and CDR2 FQNNGV. The CDR3 is 15 amino acids. Trimming at V came to 5 bases and at J to 10 bases, leaving 10 bases not matched to a gene. The CDR3 spells CASSDGLAGGGEQFF. In nucleotides, the CDR3 is TGTGCCAGCAGCGACGGCCTAGCGGGAGGTGGGGAGCAGTTCTTC.

This clone appeared a few times. V gene TRBV11-2 combines with J gene TRBJ1-1; 7 positions agree with TRBD1. The junction had 10 bases not matched to a gene; V was cut back by 4 bases and J by 5 bases. CDR1 is SGHAT, CDR2 FQNNGV, per germline. The CDR3 totals 15 residues. The chain's CDR3 is CASSSRTTGVTEAFF. The CDR3 DNA reads as TGTGCCAGCAGCTCCAGGACTACAGGGGTAACTGAAGCTTTCTTT.

The J gene is TRBJ2-6, the V gene TRBV7-2; 9 nucleotides agree with TRBD1. There are 16 residues in the CDR3. V shed 3 bases, J shed 1 base, and the junction held 1 base outside the gene matches. Germline V gives CDR1 SGHTA, CDR2 FQGNSA. DNA for the CDR3: TGTGCCAGCAGCTTCGGGACAGGGTCTGGGGCCAACGTCCTGACTTTC. Amino acid sequence: CASSFGTGSGANVLTF.

The rearrangement uses TRBV6-5 and TRBJ2-7, with 7 positions matching TRBD1. The CDR3 is made up of 16 amino acids. V gave up 2 bases and J gave up 2 bases; unmatched junction bases: 9. Germline-derived CDR1 and CDR2 are MNHEY and SVGAGI. The CDR3 loop is CASSYDSGGTAYEQYF. CDR3 nucleotides: TGTGCCAGCAGTTACGATTCAGGGGGAACCGCCTACGAGCAGTACTTC.

The CDR3: CASSEWGERELYNEQFF. The CDR3 DNA reads TGTGCCAGCAGTGAGTGGGGGGAGCGGGAGCTCTACAATGAGCAGTTCTTC. V usage is TRBV25-1 and J usage is TRBJ2-1; 8 bases agree with TRBD2. The CDR3 has 17 amino acids. From germline, CDR1 is MGHDK and CDR2 SYGVNS. V lost 3 bases to trimming and J lost 3 bases; unmatched junction nucleotides: 10.

CDR3 nucleotide sequence: TGTGCCAGCAGACCGGCCGGAGGGTTTAGCTATGGCTACACCTTC. It yields the protein CASRPAGGFSYGYTF. The gene calls are TRBV11-2 and TRBJ1-2; D unresolved. The CDR3 is 15 residues long. The V gene lost 6 bases and the J gene lost 4 bases, with 18 bases spanning the gap. In germline, CDR1 is SGHAT, CDR2 FQNNGV. Full variable domain (remainder filled in from reference TRBV11-2 and TRBJ1-2): EAGVAQSPRYKIIEKRQSVAFWCNPISGHATLYWYQQILGQGPKLLIQFQNNGVVDDSQLPKDRFSAERLKGVDSTLKIQPAKLEDSAVYLCASRPAGGFSYGYTFGSGTRLTVV.

In the case of this clone: This sample also contains other DNA sequences that code for the same CDR3. The chain couples TRBV5-1 to TRBJ1-1; 8 bases line up with TRBD1. This CDR3 has 14 amino acids. Germline loops: CDR1 SGHRS, CDR2 YFSETQ. The V and J ends lost 3 bases and 4 bases, in that order; junction bases with no gene match: 5. The CDR3 sequence is CASSSGTGGTEAFF. The CDR3 nucleotides are TGCGCCAGCAGCTCCGGGACAGGAGGCACTGAAGCTTTCTTT.

The rearrangement joins TRBV2 to TRBJ2-5; tentative D call: TRBD1 (6 bases). The V gene lost 6 bases and the J gene lost 7 bases, with 18 bases spanning the gap. Germline V gene sequence: CDR1 SNHLY, CDR2 FYNNEI. This CDR3 contains 14 residues. The DNA for the CDR3 is TGTGCCAGCAGCAGTCTGGGGGCTCAATGGACCCAGTACTTC. It yields the protein CASSSLGAQWTQYF.

The gene calls are TRBV7-2 and TRBJ1-1, with TRBD1 identical over 8 bases. Germline CDR1 SGHTA, CDR2 FQGNSA. The CDR3 loop spans 15 amino acids. V shed 5 bases and J 0 bases; nucleotides not matched to a gene: 5. Here the CDR3 reads CASSRQGQVNTEAFF. CDR3 sequence (DNA): TGTGCCAGCAGCCGACAGGGACAGGTGAACACTGAAGCTTTCTTT.